A single T cell receptor (beta chain) is shown here with its context. This entry belongs to a study of blood T cell repertoires in COVID-19. Study background: COVID-19 samples collected from the United States, Italy and Spain covered acute and convalescent phases.

Generated by immunoSEQ multiplex PCR, the TCRdb table keeps only in-frame clones and is missing some. The sample records 200,000 to 250,000 clones, 75% to 90% being singletons. The clonotype originates from a woman aged 25 to 39 who had recovered from COVID-19. The specimen was PBMCs or T cells enriched from blood (not recorded which).

CDR3 nucleotide sequence: TGTGCCAGTAGTATGGGCGGGAGGGCAGATACGCAGTATTTT. Its translation is CASSMGGRADTQYF. The chain carries TRBV19 and TRBJ2-3; 9 bases are shared with TRBD2. With 3 bases clipped from V and 4 bases from J, the junction kept 2 bases outside the gene matches. CDR1 LNHDA and CDR2 SQIVND come from the germline V gene (reference sequence). This CDR3 region has 14 residues.